Reported below is one TCR beta chain. This record belongs to a study of cytomegalovirus exposure and HLA in healthy donors. With 6 bases removed from V and 11 bases from J, the gap between germline ends came to 7 bases. There are 8 residues in the CDR3. The germline V gene encodes CDR1 GTSNPN and CDR2 SVGIG (reference sequence). PCR amplification relied on 60 Vbeta primers (plus 13 Jbeta primers). Here immunoSEQ multiplex PCR was the method, and the copy in TCRdb shows in-frame clones only, minus some. Of about 140,000 clones detected, 82% appear once; the ten largest clones hold around 8.8%. The sample comprised PBMCs. This chain joins TRBV30 and TRBJ1-2; D remains ambiguous. The sequence came from an older woman in good health and CMV-seropositive. CDR3 amino acids: CACPGYTF. DNA of the CDR3: TGTGCCTGCCCAGGTTACACCTTC.